This T cell receptor beta chain was identified during a study of yellow fever vaccine responses in identical twins. With respect to this clonotype: Its target is not known.

One entry per CDR3 protein results from TCRdb running MiXCR on the RT-PCR reads. The data contain 30,000 to 40,000 distinct CDR3 sequences, 45% to 65% of them singletons. Study-wide results and limits: The T cell response to vaccination in identical twins was reportedly partly convergent and partly personalized.

V lost 0 bases and J lost 4, with 12 bases in between. Looked up from germline, CDR1 is SGHVS and CDR2 is FNYEAQ. This CDR3 region has 15 residues. Sample: T cells from blood (PBMCs), unsorted or a sorted subset (not recorded which), taken before or after yellow fever vaccination (not recorded which). The clonotype was recovered from a woman aged 18-29 years who received the yellow fever vaccine. V is TRBV7-6 and J is TRBJ1-2; D is undetermined. CDR3 residues: CASSLAGVTSYGYTF. As DNA, the CDR3 is TGTGCCAGCAGCTTAGCGGGAGTCACTTCCTATGGCTACACCTTC.